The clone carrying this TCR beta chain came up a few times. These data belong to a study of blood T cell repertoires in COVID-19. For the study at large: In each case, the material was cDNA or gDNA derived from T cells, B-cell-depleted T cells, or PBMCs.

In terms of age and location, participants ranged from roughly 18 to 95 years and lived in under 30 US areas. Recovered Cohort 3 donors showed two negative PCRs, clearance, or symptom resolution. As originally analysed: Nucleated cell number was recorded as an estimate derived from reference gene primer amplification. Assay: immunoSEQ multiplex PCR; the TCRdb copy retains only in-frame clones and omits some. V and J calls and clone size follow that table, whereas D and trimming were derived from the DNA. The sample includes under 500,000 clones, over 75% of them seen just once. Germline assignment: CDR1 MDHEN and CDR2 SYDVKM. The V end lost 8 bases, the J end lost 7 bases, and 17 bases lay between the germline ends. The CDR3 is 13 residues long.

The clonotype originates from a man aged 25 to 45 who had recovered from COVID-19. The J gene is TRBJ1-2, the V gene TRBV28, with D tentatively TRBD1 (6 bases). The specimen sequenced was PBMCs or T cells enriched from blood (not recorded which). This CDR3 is CASDTAQGLGYTF. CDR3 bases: TGTGCCAGCGACACGGCCCAGGGGCTTGGCTACACCTTC.